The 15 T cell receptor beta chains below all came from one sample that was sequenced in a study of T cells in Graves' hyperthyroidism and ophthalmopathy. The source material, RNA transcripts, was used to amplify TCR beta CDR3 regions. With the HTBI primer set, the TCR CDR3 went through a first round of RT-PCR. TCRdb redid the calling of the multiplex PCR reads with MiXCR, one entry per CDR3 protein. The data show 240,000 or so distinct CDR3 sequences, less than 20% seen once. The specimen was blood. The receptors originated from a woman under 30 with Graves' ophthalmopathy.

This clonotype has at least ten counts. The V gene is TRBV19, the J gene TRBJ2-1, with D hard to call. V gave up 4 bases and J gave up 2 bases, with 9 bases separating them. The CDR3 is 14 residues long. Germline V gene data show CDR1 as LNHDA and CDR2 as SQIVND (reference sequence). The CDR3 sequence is CASSTGVAYNEQFF. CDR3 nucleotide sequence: TGTGCCAGTAGTACGGGTGTCGCCTACAATGAGCAGTTCTTC.

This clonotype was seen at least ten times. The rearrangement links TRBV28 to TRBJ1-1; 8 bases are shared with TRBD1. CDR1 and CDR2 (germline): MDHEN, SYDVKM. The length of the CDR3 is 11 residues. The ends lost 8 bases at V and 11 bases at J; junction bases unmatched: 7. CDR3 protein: CASARTGLAFF. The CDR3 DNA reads TGTGCCAGCGCCAGGACAGGGCTGGCTTTCTTT.

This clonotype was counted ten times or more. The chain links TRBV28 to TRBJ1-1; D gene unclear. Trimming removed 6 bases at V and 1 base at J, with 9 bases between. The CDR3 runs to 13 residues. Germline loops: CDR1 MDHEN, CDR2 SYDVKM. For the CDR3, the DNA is TGTGCCAGCAGCCGGAAATGGAACACTGAAGCTTTCTTT. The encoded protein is CASSRKWNTEAFF.

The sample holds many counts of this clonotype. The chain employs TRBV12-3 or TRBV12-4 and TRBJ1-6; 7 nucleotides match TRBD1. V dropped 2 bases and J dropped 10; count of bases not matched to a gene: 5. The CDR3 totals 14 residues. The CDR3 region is CASSLREGASPLHF. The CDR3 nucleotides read TGTGCCAGCAGTTTAAGGGAGGGGGCATCACCCCTCCACTTT.

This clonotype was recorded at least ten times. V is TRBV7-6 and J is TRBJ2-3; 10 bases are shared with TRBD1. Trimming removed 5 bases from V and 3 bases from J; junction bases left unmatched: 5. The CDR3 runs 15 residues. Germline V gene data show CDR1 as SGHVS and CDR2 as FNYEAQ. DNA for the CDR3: TGTGCCAGCAGCCCAGACAGGGGGCAAACAGATACGCAGTATTTT. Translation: CASSPDRGQTDTQYF.

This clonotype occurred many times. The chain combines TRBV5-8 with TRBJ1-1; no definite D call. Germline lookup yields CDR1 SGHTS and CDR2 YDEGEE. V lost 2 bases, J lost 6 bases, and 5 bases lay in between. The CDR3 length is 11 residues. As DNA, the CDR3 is TGTGCCAGCAGCTTTGACTCTGAAGCTTTCTTT. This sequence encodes CASSFDSEAFF. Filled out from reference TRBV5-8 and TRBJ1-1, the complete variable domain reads EAGVTQSPTHLIKTRGQQATLRCSPISGHTSVYWYQQALGLGLQFLLWYDEGEERNRGNFPPRFSGRQFPNYSSELNVNALELEDSALYLCASSFDSEAFFGQGTRLTVV.

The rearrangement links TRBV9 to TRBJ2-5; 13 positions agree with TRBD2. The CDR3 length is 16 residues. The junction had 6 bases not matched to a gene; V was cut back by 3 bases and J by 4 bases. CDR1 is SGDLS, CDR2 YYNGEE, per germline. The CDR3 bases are TGTGCCAGCAGCGGCACTAGCGGGAGGGCCTCAGAGACCCAGTACTTC. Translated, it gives CASSGTSGRASETQYF.

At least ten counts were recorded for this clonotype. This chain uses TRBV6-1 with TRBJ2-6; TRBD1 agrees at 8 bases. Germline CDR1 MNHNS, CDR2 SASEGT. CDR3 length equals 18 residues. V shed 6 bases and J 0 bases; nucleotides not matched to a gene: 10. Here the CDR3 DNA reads TGTGCCAGCAGGCTCCACGGACAGGGCCTCTCTGGGGCCAACGTCCTGACTTTC. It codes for CASRLHGQGLSGANVLTF.

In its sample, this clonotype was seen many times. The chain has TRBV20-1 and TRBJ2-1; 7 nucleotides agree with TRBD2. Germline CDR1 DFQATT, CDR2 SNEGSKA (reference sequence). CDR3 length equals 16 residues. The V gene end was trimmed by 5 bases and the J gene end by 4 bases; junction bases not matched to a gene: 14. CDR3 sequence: CSASGTTNESYNEQFF. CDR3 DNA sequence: TGCAGTGCTTCCGGGACTACCAACGAGTCGTACAATGAGCAGTTCTTC.

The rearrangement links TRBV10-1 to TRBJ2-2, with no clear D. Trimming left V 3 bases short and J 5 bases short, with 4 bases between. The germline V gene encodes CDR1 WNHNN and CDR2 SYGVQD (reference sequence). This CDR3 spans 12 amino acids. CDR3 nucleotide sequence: TGCGCCAGCAGTGAATCAACCGGGGAGCTGTTTTTT. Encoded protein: CASSESTGELFF.

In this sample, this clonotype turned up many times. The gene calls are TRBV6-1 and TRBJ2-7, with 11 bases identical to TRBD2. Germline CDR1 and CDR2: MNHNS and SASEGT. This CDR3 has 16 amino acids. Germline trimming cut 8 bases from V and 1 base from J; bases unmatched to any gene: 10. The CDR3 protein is CASGGAGTSGSYEQYF. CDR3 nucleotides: TGTGCCAGCGGAGGAGCCGGGACTAGCGGTTCCTACGAGCAGTACTTC.

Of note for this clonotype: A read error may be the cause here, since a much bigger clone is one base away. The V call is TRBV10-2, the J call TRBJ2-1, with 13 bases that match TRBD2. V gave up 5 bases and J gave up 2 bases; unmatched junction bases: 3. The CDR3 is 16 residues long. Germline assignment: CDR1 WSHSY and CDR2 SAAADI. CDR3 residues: CASSTSGGAPYNEQFF. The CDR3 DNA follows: TGCGCCAGCAGTACTAGCGGGGGGGCCCCCTACAATGAGCAGTTCTTC.

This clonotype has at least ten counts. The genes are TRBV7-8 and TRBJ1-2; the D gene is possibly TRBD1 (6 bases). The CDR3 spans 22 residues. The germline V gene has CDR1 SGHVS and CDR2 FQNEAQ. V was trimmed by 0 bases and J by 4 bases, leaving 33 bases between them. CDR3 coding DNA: TGTGCCAGCAGCTTAGCTCGAGCAGTCGCCCCGGGGGGCAGGCGAAGCGGCTATGGCTACACCTTC. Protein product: CASSLARAVAPGGRRSGYGYTF.

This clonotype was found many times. CDR3 residues: CASLKYRQGNEKLFF. Written as DNA, the CDR3 is TGTGCCAGCCTTAAATATCGACAGGGAAATGAAAAACTGTTTTTT. The chain uses TRBV2 and TRBJ1-4; 7 bases map to TRBD1. The CDR3 runs to 15 residues. Looked up from germline, CDR1 is SNHLY and CDR2 is FYNNEI. V gave up 8 bases and J gave up 5 bases; unmatched junction bases: 11. The full variable domain, in which reference TRBV2 and TRBJ1-4 provide the parts outside the CDR3, is EPEVTQTPSHQVTQMGQEVILRCVPISNHLYFYWYRQILGQKVEFLVSFYNNEISEKSEIFDDQFSVERPDGSNFTLKIRSTKLEDSAMYFCASLKYRQGNEKLFFGSGTQLSVL.

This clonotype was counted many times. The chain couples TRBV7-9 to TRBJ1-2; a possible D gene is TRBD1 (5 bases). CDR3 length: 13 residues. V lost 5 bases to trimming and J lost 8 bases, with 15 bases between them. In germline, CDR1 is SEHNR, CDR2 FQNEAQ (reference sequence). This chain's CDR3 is CASSPNGGGGYTF. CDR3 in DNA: TGTGCCAGCAGCCCGAACGGGGGAGGAGGCTACACCTTC. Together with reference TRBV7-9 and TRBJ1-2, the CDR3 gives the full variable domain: DTGVSQNPRHKITKRGQNVTFRCDPISEHNRLYWYRQTLGQGPEFLTYFQNEAQLEKSRLLSDRFSAERPKGSFSTLEIQRTEQGDSAMYLCASSPNGGGGYTFGSGTRLTVV.